The rows below give T cell receptor beta chains drawn from one sample of a study of blood T cell repertoires in COVID-19. Assay: immunoSEQ multiplex PCR; the TCRdb copy retains only in-frame clones and omits some. The top ten hold 2.5% to 4% of the sample, which has 300,000 to 400,000 clones, under 95% seen once. The sequencing sample was made of peripheral blood. These receptors all come from a woman aged 18-30 years who had recovered from COVID-19. The CDR3 runs from the conserved cysteine through the conserved F or W. Fields, in order: D gene, J gene, clone size, V gene, CDR3 protein, CDR3 DNA. A D gene is named only where the DNA matches it firmly. Rows give clone size only sometimes, using once, few, many, or a class for an expanded clone.

>NA|TRBJ1-2|NA|TRBV29-1
CSVEIQGNYGYTF
TGCAGCGTTGAGATCCAGGGGAACTATGGCTACACCTTC
>NA|TRBJ2-3|NA|TRBV7-2
CASSLAQASWDTQYF
TGTGCCAGCAGCTTAGCGCAGGCTAGCTGGGATACGCAGTATTTT
>TRBD2|TRBJ2-1|NA|TRBV18
CASSTTLAGLLHGGNEQFF
TGTGCCAGCTCTACAACACTAGCGGGCTTATTACACGGTGGCAATGAGCAGTTCTTC
>NA|TRBJ2-5|NA|TRBV28
CASSLQGLETQYF
TGTGCCAGCAGTTTACAGGGACTGGAGACCCAGTACTTC
>TRBD2|TRBJ2-3|NA|TRBV19
CASSGAGGTDTQYF
TGTGCCAGTAGCGGGGCGGGAGGTACAGATACGCAGTATTTT
>NA|TRBJ2-3|NA|TRBV5-1
CASSLEGILTDTQYF
TGCGCCAGCAGCTTGGAGGGGATACTGACAGATACGCAGTATTTT
>NA|TRBJ1-5|NA|TRBV19
CATHPRQTSNQPQHF
TGTGCCACCCACCCCCGACAGACTAGCAATCAGCCCCAGCATTTT
>NA|TRBJ2-3|NA|TRBV30
CAWSLGTLYTDTQYF
TGTGCCTGGAGTCTCGGGACATTATACACAGATACGCAGTATTTT
>TRBD1|TRBJ1-2|once|TRBV19
CASSITFMGQGFSRTF
TGTGCCAGTAGTATAACGTTTATGGGACAGGGTTTCTCTCGGACCTTC
>TRBD1|TRBJ2-3|once|TRBV5-1
CASSSTGGSTDTQYF
TGCGCCAGCAGCTCGACAGGGGGCAGCACAGATACGCAGTATTTT
>NA|TRBJ1-1|NA|TRBV6-5
CASSYLRQGGTEAFF
TGTGCCAGCAGTTACCTCCGGCAGGGAGGGACTGAAGCTTTCTTT
>NA|TRBJ1-5|NA|TRBV28
CASSLSSYRAGSNQPQHF
TGTGCCAGCAGTTTAAGTTCCTACAGGGCTGGGAGCAATCAGCCCCAGCATTTT
>TRBD1|TRBJ1-2|NA|TRBV6-1
CASSERTGPNYGYTF
TGTGCCAGCAGTGAACGGACAGGCCCAAACTATGGCTACACCTTC
>NA|TRBJ1-2|few|TRBV7-2
CASSPGTSIGYTF
TGTGCCAGCAGCCCCGGGACTTCTATAGGCTACACCTTC
>TRBD2|TRBJ2-1|once|TRBV29-1
CSVTSGSGEQFF
TGCAGCGTTACTAGCGGGAGCGGCGAGCAGTTCTTC
>NA|TRBJ2-1|NA|TRBV9
CASSVGGSYNEQFF
TGTGCCAGCAGCGTAGGAGGCTCCTACAATGAGCAGTTCTTC
>TRBD1|TRBJ1-4|NA|TRBV12-3/TRBV12-4
CASTRTGLRFF
TGTGCCAGCACCCGGACAGGGTTAAGGTTTTTT
>TRBD2|TRBJ2-1|NA|TRBV4-1
CASSLQGGSGRAVNEQFF
TGCGCCAGCAGCCTCCAGGGAGGAAGCGGGAGGGCCGTGAATGAGCAGTTCTTC
>NA|TRBJ1-2|NA|TRBV29-1
CSVDLLGYGYTF
TGCAGCGTTGACCTCCTAGGTTATGGCTACACCTTC
>TRBD1|TRBJ1-1|NA|TRBV11-2
CASSLSIRGDTEAFF
TGTGCCAGCAGCTTATCAATCAGGGGGGACACTGAAGCTTTCTTT
>NA|TRBJ2-1|NA|TRBV11-2
CASSLVWQGSYNEQFF
TGTGCCAGCAGCTTAGTCTGGCAGGGGTCTTACAATGAGCAGTTCTTC
>NA|TRBJ2-3|once|TRBV4-3
CASSQVTGVRDTQYF
TGCGCCAGCAGCCAAGTAACCGGAGTTCGAGATACGCAGTATTTT
>NA|TRBJ2-3|NA|TRBV9
CASSVEQVGTDTQYF
TGTGCCAGCAGCGTAGAACAGGTGGGCACAGATACGCAGTATTTT
>NA|TRBJ1-4|NA|TRBV18
CASSPSDSPTNEKLFF
TGTGCCAGCTCACCTAGTGACAGCCCAACTAATGAAAAACTGTTTTTT
>NA|TRBJ1-1|NA|TRBV6-4
CASSDLVENTEAFF
TGTGCCAGCAGTGATTTAGTAGAGAACACTGAAGCTTTCTTT
>TRBD2|TRBJ2-3|NA|TRBV29-1
CSVVPSSGRAFEADTQYF
TGCAGCGTGGTTCCATCTAGCGGGAGGGCGTTTGAGGCAGATACGCAGTATTTT
>TRBD1|TRBJ1-6|once|TRBV10-1
CASTDRGLPINSPLHF
TGCGCCAGCACGGACAGGGGGCTCCCGATTAATTCACCCCTCCACTTT
>TRBD2|TRBJ2-3|NA|TRBV28
CASSVAGVTDTQYF
TGTGCCAGCTCTGTAGCGGGAGTCACAGATACGCAGTATTTT
>NA|TRBJ1-4|NA|TRBV5-6
CATSGFNEKLFF
TGTGCCACGAGCGGATTTAATGAAAAACTGTTTTTT
>TRBD2|TRBJ2-3|NA|TRBV6-2/TRBV6-3
CASSYAAGSTDTQYF
TGTGCCAGCAGTTATGCAGCGGGGAGCACAGATACGCAGTATTTT
>TRBD2|TRBJ2-5|NA|TRBV19
CASSIAGDETQYF
TGTGCCAGTAGTATCGCGGGAGATGAGACCCAGTACTTC
>TRBD1|TRBJ1-1|NA|TRBV6-5
CASTADRVNTEAFF
TGTGCCAGCACTGCCGACAGGGTGAACACTGAAGCTTTCTTT
>NA|TRBJ2-3|NA|TRBV7-2
CASSLAAGIDTQYF
TGTGCCAGCAGCTTAGCGGCCGGGATAGATACGCAGTATTTT
>TRBD1|TRBJ2-4|once|TRBV24-1
CATSETTGINIQYF
TGTGCCACCAGTGAAACGACAGGGATAAACATTCAGTACTTC
>TRBD1|TRBJ1-1|few|TRBV29-1
CSVETGGTEAFF
TGCAGCGTTGAAACAGGGGGCACTGAAGCTTTCTTT
>NA|TRBJ2-5|NA|TRBV2
CASRGLVTRETQYF
TGTGCTAGCCGAGGGCTAGTCACTCGGGAGACCCAGTACTTC
>NA|TRBJ2-1|NA|TRBV7-2
CASSPGVGRREQFF
TGTGCCAGCAGCCCTGGAGTGGGTAGGCGTGAGCAGTTCTTC
>TRBD1|TRBJ1-2|NA|TRBV18
CASSPGQGIYGYTF
TGTGCCAGCTCACCTGGACAGGGAATCTATGGCTACACCTTC
>TRBD1|TRBJ1-1|NA|TRBV5-6
CASSLRLRGQGNTEAFF
TGTGCCAGCAGCTTGCGTTTGAGGGGGCAGGGGAACACTGAAGCTTTCTTT
>NA|TRBJ1-2|NA|TRBV6-2/TRBV6-3
CASSPLRGSGYTF
TGTGCCAGCAGTCCCCTCAGGGGTAGTGGCTACACCTTC
>TRBD1|TRBJ1-2|NA|TRBV7-9
CASSLGTGDYGYTF
TGTGCCAGCAGCTTAGGGACAGGTGATTATGGCTACACCTTC
>NA|TRBJ1-1|once|TRBV9
CASSVKAGFTEAFF
TGTGCCAGCAGCGTTAAGGCAGGGTTTACTGAAGCTTTCTTT
>TRBD2|TRBJ2-5|NA|TRBV4-3
CASSPGLAGGGETQYF
TGCGCCAGCAGCCCGGGACTAGCGGGAGGTGGGGAGACCCAGTACTTC
>NA|TRBJ2-2|few|TRBV7-2
CASSIKNTGELFF
TGTGCCAGCAGCATAAAGAACACCGGGGAGCTGTTTTTT
>NA|TRBJ2-6|once|TRBV18
CASSPQGPGANVLTF
TGTGCCAGCTCACCTCAGGGGCCTGGGGCCAACGTCCTGACTTTC
>NA|TRBJ2-2|NA|TRBV10-1
CASNPTVFSGELFF
TGCGCCAGTAACCCCACAGTCTTCTCCGGGGAGCTGTTTTTT
>TRBD1|TRBJ1-2|NA|TRBV5-6
CASSFLRTGLIRNYGYTF
TGTGCCAGCAGCTTTCTGAGGACAGGGTTAATCCGTAACTATGGCTACACCTTC
>TRBD2|TRBJ2-3|NA|TRBV18
CASRTGGSRPDTQYF
TGTGCCAGCCGCACGGGCGGGAGCCGTCCAGATACGCAGTATTTT
>TRBD2|TRBJ2-3|NA|TRBV4-1
CASSQDRGRGAGGRLYTQYF
TGCGCCAGCAGCCAAGATCGGGGCCGGGGAGCGGGAGGTCGATTATATACGCAGTATTTT
>NA|TRBJ2-1|NA|TRBV10-3
CAISEGGTDFYNEQFF
TGTGCCATCAGTGAAGGGGGGACAGATTTCTACAATGAGCAGTTCTTC
>TRBD1|TRBJ1-5|NA|TRBV11-2
CASSLGTVRNQPQHF
TGTGCCAGCAGCTTGGGGACAGTTAGGAATCAGCCCCAGCATTTT
>TRBD2|TRBJ2-5|NA|TRBV30
CAWSVGAGALETQYF
TGTGCCTGGAGTGTCGGAGCGGGAGCATTAGAGACCCAGTACTTC